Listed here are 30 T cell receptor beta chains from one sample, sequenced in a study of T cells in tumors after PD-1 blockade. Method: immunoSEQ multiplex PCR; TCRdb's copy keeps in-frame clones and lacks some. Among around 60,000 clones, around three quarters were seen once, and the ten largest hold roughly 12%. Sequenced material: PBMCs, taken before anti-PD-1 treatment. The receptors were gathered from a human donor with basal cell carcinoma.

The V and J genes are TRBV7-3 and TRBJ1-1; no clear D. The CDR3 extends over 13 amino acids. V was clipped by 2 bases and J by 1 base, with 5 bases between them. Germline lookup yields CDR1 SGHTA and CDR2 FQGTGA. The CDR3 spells CASSLHPNTEAFF. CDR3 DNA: TGTGCCAGCAGCTTACACCCGAACACTGAAGCTTTCTTT.

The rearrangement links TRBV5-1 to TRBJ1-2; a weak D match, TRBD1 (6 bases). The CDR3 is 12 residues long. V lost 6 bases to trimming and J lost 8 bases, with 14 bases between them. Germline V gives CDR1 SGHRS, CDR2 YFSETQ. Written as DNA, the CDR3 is TGCGCCAGCAAGGCAGGGGATGAGGGCTACACCTTC. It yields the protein CASKAGDEGYTF.

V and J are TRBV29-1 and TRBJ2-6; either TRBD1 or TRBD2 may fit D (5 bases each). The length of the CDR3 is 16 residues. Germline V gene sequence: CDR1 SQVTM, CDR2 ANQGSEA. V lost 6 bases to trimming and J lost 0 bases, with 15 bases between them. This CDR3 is CSVARDVDSGANVLTF. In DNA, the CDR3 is TGCAGCGTCGCCCGGGACGTCGACTCTGGGGCCAACGTCCTGACTTTC. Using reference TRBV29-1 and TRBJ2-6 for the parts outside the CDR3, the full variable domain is SAVISQKPSRDICQRGTSLTIQCQVDSQVTMMFWYRQQPGQSLTLIATANQGSEATYESGFVIDKFPISRPNLTFSTLTVSNMSPEDSSIYLCSVARDVDSGANVLTFGAGSRLTVL.

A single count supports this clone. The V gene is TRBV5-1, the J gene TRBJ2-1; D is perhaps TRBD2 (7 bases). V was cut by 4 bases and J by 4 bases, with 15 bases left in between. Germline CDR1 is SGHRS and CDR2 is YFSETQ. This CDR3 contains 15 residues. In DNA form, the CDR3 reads TGCGCCAGCAGCCCGGCGGGGGCGCGATACAATGAGCAGTTCTTC. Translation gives CASSPAGARYNEQFF.

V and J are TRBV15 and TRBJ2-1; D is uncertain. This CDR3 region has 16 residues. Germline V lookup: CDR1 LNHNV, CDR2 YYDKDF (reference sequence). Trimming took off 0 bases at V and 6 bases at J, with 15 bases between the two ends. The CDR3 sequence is CATSRDLSLPRNEQFF. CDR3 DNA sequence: TGTGCCACCAGCAGAGACTTGTCCTTACCCCGCAATGAGCAGTTCTTC. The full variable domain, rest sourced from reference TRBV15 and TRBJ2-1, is DAMVIQNPRYQVTQFGKPVTLSCSQTLNHNVMYWYQQKSSQAPKLLFHYYDKDFNNEADTPDNFQSRRPNTSFCFLDIRSPGLGDTAMYLCATSRDLSLPRNEQFFGPGTRLTVL.

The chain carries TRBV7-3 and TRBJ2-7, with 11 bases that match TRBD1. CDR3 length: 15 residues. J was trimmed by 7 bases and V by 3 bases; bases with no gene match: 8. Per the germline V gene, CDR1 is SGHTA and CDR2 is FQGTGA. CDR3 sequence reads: CASSLYGQGAGEQYF. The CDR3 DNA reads TGTGCCAGCAGCTTGTACGGACAGGGGGCTGGTGAGCAGTACTTC.

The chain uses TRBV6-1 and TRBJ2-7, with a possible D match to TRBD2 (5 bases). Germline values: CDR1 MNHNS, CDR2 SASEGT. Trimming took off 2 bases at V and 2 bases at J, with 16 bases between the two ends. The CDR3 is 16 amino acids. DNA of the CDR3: TGTGCCAGCAGTGAAAGTTCGGGGTCCGCACCCTACGAGCAGTACTTC. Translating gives CASSESSGSAPYEQYF.

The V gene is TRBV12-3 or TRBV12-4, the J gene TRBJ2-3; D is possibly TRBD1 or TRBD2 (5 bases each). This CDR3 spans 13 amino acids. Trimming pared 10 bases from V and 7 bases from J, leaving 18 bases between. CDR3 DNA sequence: TGTGCCACCTCCCAGGGAGCGACAAATACGCAGTATTTT. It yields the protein CATSQGATNTQYF.

CDR3 sequence (DNA): TGCGCCAGCAGCTCCCAGGGCGGGTCCACAGATACGCAGTATTTT. This sequence encodes CASSSQGGSTDTQYF. This chain uses TRBV5-1 with TRBJ2-3; either TRBD1 or TRBD2 may supply D (5 bases each). The V end lost 3 bases, the J end lost 2 bases, and 13 bases lay between the germline ends. CDR1 is SGHRS, CDR2 YFSETQ, per germline. CDR3 size: 15 residues.

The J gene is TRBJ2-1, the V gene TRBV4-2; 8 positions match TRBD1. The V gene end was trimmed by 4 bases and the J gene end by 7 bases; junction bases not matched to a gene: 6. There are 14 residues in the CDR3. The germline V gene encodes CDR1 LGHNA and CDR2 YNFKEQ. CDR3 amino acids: CASSRPQGANEQFF. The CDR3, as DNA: TGTGCCAGCAGCCGCCCCCAGGGGGCAAATGAGCAGTTCTTC.

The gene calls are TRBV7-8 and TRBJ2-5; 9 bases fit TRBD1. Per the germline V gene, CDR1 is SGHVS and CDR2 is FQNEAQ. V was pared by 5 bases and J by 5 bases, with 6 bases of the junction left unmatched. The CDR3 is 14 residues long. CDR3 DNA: TGTGCCAGCAGCCTCCGGGACAGGGTTGAGACCCAGTACTTC. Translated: CASSLRDRVETQYF.

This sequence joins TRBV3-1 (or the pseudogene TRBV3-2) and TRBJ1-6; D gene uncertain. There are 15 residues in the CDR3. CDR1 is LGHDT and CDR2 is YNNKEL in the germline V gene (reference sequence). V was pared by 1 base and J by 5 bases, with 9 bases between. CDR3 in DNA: TGTGCCAGCAGCCAAGGGTGGCAGAATAATTCACCCCTCCACTTT. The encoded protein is CASSQGWQNNSPLHF.

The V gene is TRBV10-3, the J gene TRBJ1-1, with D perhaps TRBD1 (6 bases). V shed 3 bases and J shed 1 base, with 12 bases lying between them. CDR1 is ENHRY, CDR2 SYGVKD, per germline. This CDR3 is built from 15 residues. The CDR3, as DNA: TGTGCCATCAGTGACAGGGGACAAAAGAACACTGAAGCTTTCTTT. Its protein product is CAISDRGQKNTEAFF.

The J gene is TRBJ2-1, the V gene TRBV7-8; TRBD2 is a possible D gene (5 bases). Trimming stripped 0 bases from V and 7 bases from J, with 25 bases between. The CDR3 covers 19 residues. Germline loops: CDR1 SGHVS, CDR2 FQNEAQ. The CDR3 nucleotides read TGTGCCAGCAGCTTAGCGCTAATCCGAAGCCAAGAGAGAGGGAATGAGCAGTTCTTC. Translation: CASSLALIRSQERGNEQFF.

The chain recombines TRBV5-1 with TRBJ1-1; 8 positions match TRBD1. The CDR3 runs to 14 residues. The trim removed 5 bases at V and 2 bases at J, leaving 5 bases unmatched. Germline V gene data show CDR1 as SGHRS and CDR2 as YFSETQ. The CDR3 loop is CASSPGTGNTEAFF. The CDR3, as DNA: TGCGCCAGCAGTCCCGGGACAGGAAACACTGAAGCTTTCTTT.

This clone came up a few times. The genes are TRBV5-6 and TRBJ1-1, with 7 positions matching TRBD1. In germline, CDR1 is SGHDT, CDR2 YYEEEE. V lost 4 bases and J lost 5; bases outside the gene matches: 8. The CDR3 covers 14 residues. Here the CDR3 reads CASSHRGRGTEAFF. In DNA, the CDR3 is TGTGCCAGCAGCCATAGGGGGCGCGGGACTGAAGCTTTCTTT.

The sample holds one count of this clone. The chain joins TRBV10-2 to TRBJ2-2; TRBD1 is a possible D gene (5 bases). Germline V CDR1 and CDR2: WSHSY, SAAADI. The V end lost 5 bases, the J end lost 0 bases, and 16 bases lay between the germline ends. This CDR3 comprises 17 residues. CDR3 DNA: TGCGCCAGCAGTCACAAGGGCCAGGGCGCGAACACCGGGGAGCTGTTTTTT. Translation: CASSHKGQGANTGELFF.

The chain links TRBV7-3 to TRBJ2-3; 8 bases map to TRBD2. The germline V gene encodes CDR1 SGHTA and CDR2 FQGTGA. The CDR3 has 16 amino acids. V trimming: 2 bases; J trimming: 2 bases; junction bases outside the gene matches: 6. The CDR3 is CASSLRGGGTTDTQYF. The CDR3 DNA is TGTGCCAGCAGCTTACGCGGCGGGGGGACCACAGATACGCAGTATTTT. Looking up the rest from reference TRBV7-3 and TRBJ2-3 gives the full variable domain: GAGVSQTPSNKVTEKGKYVELRCDPISGHTALYWYRQSLGQGPEFLIYFQGTGAADDSGLPNDRFFAVRPEGSVSTLKIQRTERGDSAVYLCASSLRGGGTTDTQYFGPGTRLTVL.

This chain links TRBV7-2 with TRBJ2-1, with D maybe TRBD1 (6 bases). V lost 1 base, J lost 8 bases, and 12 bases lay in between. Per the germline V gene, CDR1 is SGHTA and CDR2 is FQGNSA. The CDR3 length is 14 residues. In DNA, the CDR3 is TGTGCCAGCAGCTTAGACTCCAGGGGCGATGAGCAGTTCTTC. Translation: CASSLDSRGDEQFF.

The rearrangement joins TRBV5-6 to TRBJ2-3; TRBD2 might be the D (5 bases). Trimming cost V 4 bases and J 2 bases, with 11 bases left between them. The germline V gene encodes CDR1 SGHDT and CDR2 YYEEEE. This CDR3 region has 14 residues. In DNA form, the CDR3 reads TGTGCCAGCAGCGACGGACTGGTCACAGATACGCAGTATTTT. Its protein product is CASSDGLVTDTQYF.

In nucleotides, the CDR3 is TGTGCCAGCAGCTTAGAGGGACCCCACTCTGGAAACACCATATATTTT. Its translation: CASSLEGPHSGNTIYF. The rearrangement uses TRBV7-2 and TRBJ1-3; a weak D match, TRBD1 (5 bases). Trimming removed 1 base from V and 0 bases from J, with 10 bases in between. The CDR3 is 16 amino acids. Germline-derived CDR1 and CDR2 are SGHTA and FQGNSA.

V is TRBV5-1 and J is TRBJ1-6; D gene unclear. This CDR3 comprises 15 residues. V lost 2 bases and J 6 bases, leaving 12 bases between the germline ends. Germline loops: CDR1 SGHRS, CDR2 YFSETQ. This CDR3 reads CASSFSTAPNSPLHF. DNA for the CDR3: TGCGCCAGCAGCTTCAGTACGGCCCCTAATTCACCCCTCCACTTT.

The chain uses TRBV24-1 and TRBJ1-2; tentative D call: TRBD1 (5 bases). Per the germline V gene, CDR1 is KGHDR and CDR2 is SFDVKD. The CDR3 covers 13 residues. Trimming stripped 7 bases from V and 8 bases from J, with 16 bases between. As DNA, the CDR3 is TGTGCCACCAGCCCCGGGACCCTAGGCGGCTACACCTTC. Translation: CATSPGTLGGYTF.

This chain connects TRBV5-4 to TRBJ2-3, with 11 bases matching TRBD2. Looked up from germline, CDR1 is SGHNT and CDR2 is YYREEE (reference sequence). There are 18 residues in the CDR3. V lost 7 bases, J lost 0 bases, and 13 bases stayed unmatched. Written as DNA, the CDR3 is TGTGCCAGCTCCAGGCCACTAGCGGGGGTCGCTAGCACAGATACGCAGTATTTT. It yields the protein CASSRPLAGVASTDTQYF. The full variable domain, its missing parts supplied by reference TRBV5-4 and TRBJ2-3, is ETGVTQSPTHLIKTRGQQVTLRCSSQSGHNTVSWYQQALGQGPQFIFQYYREEENGRGNFPPRFSGLQFPNYSSELNVNALELDDSALYLCASSRPLAGVASTDTQYFGPGTRLTVL.

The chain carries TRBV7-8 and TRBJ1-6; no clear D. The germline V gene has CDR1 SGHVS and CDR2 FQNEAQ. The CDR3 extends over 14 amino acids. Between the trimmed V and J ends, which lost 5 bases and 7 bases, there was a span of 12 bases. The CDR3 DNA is TGTGCCAGCAGCCCGGGATCCCGGAATTCACCCCTCCACTTT. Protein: CASSPGSRNSPLHF.

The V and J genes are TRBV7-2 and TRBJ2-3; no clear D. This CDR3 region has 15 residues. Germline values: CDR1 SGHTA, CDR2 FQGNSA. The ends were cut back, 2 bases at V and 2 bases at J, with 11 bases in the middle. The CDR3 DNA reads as TGTGCCAGCAGCTTATGGTCGAGTCTCACAGATACGCAGTATTTT. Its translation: CASSLWSSLTDTQYF.

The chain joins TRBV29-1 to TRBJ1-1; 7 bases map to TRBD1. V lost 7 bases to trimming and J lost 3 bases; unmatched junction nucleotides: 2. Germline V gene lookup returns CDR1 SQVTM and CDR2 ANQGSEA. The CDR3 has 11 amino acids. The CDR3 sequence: CSADRDTEAFF. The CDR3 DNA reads TGCAGCGCTGACAGGGACACTGAAGCTTTCTTT.

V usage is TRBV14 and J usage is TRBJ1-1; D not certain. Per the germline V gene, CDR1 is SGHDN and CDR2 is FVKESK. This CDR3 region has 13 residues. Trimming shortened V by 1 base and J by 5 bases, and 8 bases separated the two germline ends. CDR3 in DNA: TGTGCCAGCAGCCAAGGGGTTGGGACTGAAGCTTTCTTT. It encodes CASSQGVGTEAFF.

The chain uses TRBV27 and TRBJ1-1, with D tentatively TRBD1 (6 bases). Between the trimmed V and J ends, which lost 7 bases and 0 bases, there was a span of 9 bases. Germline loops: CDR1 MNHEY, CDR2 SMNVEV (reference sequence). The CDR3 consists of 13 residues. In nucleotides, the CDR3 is TGTGCCAGCACCAAGGGGGTGAACACTGAAGCTTTCTTT. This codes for CASTKGVNTEAFF.

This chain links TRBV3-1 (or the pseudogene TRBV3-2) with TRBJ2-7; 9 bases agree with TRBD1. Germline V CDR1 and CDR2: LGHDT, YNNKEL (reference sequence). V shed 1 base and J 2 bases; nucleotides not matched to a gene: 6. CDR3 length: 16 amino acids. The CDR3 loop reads CASSQVNRGPAYEQYF. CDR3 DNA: TGTGCCAGCAGCCAAGTTAACAGGGGGCCCGCCTACGAGCAGTACTTC.